The clone carrying this TCR beta chain was found a few times. The record originates from a study of blood T cell repertoires in COVID-19. Study context: Italy, Spain and the United States were the sources of the convalescent and acute COVID-19 samples.

V lost 0 bases and J 7 bases, leaving 13 bases between the germline ends. CDR3 length: 15 residues. The germline V gene encodes CDR1 LNHDA and CDR2 SQIVND (reference sequence). Study processing details: Reference gene primers were amplified, and this amplification served to estimate nucleated cell counts. Sequenced by immunoSEQ multiplex PCR; TCRdb stores in-frame clones only, minus some. V and J calls and clone size are copied from that table; D and trimming were computed from the DNA. The sample holds 200,000 to 300,000 clones, roughly 82% seen once. Donors were grouped by their self-reported clinical history. Among Cohort 3 donors, those recovered had two negative PCRs, clearance, or symptom resolution.

Specimen: PBMCs or T cells enriched from blood (not recorded which). This TCR was sampled from a woman between 45 and 65 years old who had recovered from COVID-19. This chain joins TRBV19 and TRBJ1-5, with D tentatively TRBD1 (5 bases). This chain's CDR3 is CASSIDGGGPQPQHF. The CDR3 DNA follows: TGTGCCAGTAGTATAGATGGCGGGGGACCACAGCCCCAGCATTTT. The full variable domain, its missing parts supplied by reference TRBV19 and TRBJ1-5, is DGGITQSPKYLFRKEGQNVTLSCEQNLNHDAMYWYRQDPGQGLRLIYYSQIVNDFQKGDIAEGYSVSREKKESFPLTVTSAQKNPTAFYLCASSIDGGGPQPQHFGDGTRLSIL.